The next 2 T cell receptor beta chains were all read from a single sample in a study of blood T cell repertoires in COVID-19. Sequencing used immunoSEQ multiplex PCR; TCRdb keeps in-frame clones, though not all of them. The sample shows about 240,000 clones, around 82% of them seen only once. Sequencing was carried out using peripheral blood. The receptors shown here come from a woman in her seventies with acute or convalescent COVID-19.

This sequence joins TRBV11-2 and TRBJ2-7; D is perhaps TRBD2 (6 bases). V lost 5 bases to trimming and J lost 2 bases, with 16 bases between them. Germline loops: CDR1 SGHAT, CDR2 FQNNGV. The CDR3 runs to 15 residues. This CDR3 reads CASSGGLRGTYEQYF. The CDR3 coding sequence is TGTGCCAGCAGCGGAGGTTTGCGGGGAACCTACGAGCAGTACTTC.

This clone has more than one count but fewer than ten. The chain links TRBV19 to TRBJ1-4; 8 positions agree with TRBD1. V lost 5 bases to trimming and J lost 8 bases; unmatched junction nucleotides: 4. This CDR3 has 13 residues. Germline CDR1 is LNHDA and CDR2 is SQIVND (reference sequence). The CDR3 protein is CASSLTGGEKLFF. CDR3 sequence (DNA): TGTGCCAGTAGTTTAACAGGGGGGGAAAAACTGTTTTTT.